This TCR beta chain was captured in a study of PD-L1 blockade in urothelial cancer. Time point noted: pretreatment peripheral blood. Here immunoSEQ multiplex PCR was the method, and the copy in TCRdb shows in-frame clones only, minus some. In the table there are approximately 55,000 clones, about 86% of which are singletons. Germline V gene sequence: CDR1 GTSNPN, CDR2 SVGIG (reference sequence). The CDR3 consists of 15 residues. After removal of 5 bases from V and 2 bases from J, the junction contained 6 bases not matched to a gene. This clone has only one observation. The sequence derives from a man aged 55 to 70 with urothelial cancer. The specimen comprised PBMCs, sampled around atezolizumab (anti-PD-L1) treatment. The rearrangement uses TRBV30 and TRBJ2-3, with 11 nucleotides matching TRBD2. Here the CDR3 DNA reads TGTGCCTGGGCCCGACTAGCGGGGCTCACAGATACGCAGTATTTT. It encodes CAWARLAGLTDTQYF.